This T cell receptor (beta chain) was obtained from a study of T cell responses to AZD1222 COVID-19 vaccine. Study-level findings and limits: Mostly white British, mostly female donors; authors suggested clonal diversity may be underestimated. Baseline serostatus was positive in only 5 to 7 AZD1222 recipients. Spike regions recognized by vaccine-associated CD4 TCRs spanned the protein, led by 160-218 and 743-854.

This table comes from immunoSEQ multiplex PCR, and its TCRdb copy is limited to in-frame clones, with some not included. The sample lists 70,000 to 75,000 clones; around 80% were seen once. Some second doses came at about 4 weeks and others at about 12 weeks; these were pooled. To note about this clone: The antigen is unknown.

This CDR3 spans 16 amino acids. The ends lost 5 bases at V and 0 bases at J; junction bases unmatched: 5. Germline V gene lookup returns CDR1 MDHEN and CDR2 SYDVKM. This clonotype originated in an adult who received the AZD1222 COVID-19 vaccine. V gene TRBV28 combines with J gene TRBJ2-1; 9 bases line up with TRBD1. Specimen: peripheral blood, collected 28 days after the second AZD1222 dose. CDR3 bases: TGTGCCAGCAGTGTACCGGGACAGGGCTCCTACAATGAGCAGTTCTTC. Translation gives CASSVPGQGSYNEQFF. Complete variable domain (other parts from reference TRBV28 and TRBJ2-1): DVKVTQSSRYLVKRTGEKVFLECVQDMDHENMFWYRQDPGLGLRLIYFSYDVKMKEKGDIPEGYSVSREKKERFSLILESASTNQTSMYLCASSVPGQGSYNEQFFGPGTRLTVL.